These 20 T cell receptor beta chains came from one sample sequenced in a study of Ad26.COV2.S vaccination and SARS-CoV-2 variants. Clones were sequenced by immunoSEQ multiplex PCR, and TCRdb holds only the in-frame ones, with some missing. The profile shows about 350,000 clones, more than 85% of them singletons. Treatment indicated: over 15 received Ad26.COV2.S at low or high dose, single or two shots; about 5 received placebo; per-sample allocation not given. Sampling was performed 63 days after the first vaccine or placebo injection. The starting material was peripheral blood, obtained in a trial of Ad26.COV2.S vaccine versus placebo. All receptors derive from a person aged 18-60 years who received the Ad26.COV2.S COVID-19 vaccine or a placebo.

The chain recombines TRBV9 with TRBJ2-7; D is unresolved. Germline CDR1 is SGDLS and CDR2 is YYNGEE. The CDR3 spans 13 residues. V was clipped by 0 bases and J by 7 bases, with 11 bases between them. DNA for the CDR3: TGTGCCAGCAGCGTAGGACGAAGGAGTGAGCAGTACTTC. It encodes CASSVGRRSEQYF.

The rearrangement links TRBV5-6 to TRBJ2-7; 14 nucleotides match TRBD2. V was pared by 3 bases and J by 2 bases, with 10 bases of the junction left unmatched. The CDR3 spans 18 residues. Germline V CDR1 and CDR2: SGHDT, YYEEEE. Here the CDR3 reads CASSYSGTSGSFTYEQYF. The CDR3 bases are TGTGCCAGCAGCTACTCCGGGACTAGCGGGAGTTTCACCTACGAGCAGTACTTC.

V gene TRBV2 combines with J gene TRBJ2-1, with unresolved D. V lost 5 bases, J lost 0 bases, and 14 bases lay in between. Germline V lookup: CDR1 SNHLY, CDR2 FYNNEI. This CDR3 is 16 amino acids long. The CDR3 region is CASSPDRHSSYNEQFF. CDR3 coding DNA: TGTGCCAGCAGTCCCGACCGACATAGCTCCTACAATGAGCAGTTCTTC. Based on the CDR3 plus reference TRBV2 and TRBJ2-1, the full variable domain is EPEVTQTPSHQVTQMGQEVILRCVPISNHLYFYWYRQILGQKVEFLVSFYNNEISEKSEIFDDQFSVERPDGSNFTLKIRSTKLEDSAMYFCASSPDRHSSYNEQFFGPGTRLTVL.

This clone appeared once. The chain couples TRBV14 to TRBJ2-1; 11 bases align to TRBD2. Germline V gene sequence: CDR1 SGHDN, CDR2 FVKESK. The ends lost 2 bases at V and 5 bases at J; junction bases unmatched: 5. This CDR3 is 16 amino acids long. The CDR3 loop reads CASSQTYSGRDNEQFF. The CDR3 bases are TGTGCCAGCAGCCAAACCTATAGCGGGAGGGACAATGAGCAGTTCTTC.

The chain carries TRBV7-9 and TRBJ2-2; D not resolved. Germline V CDR1 and CDR2: SEHNR, FQNEAQ (reference sequence). V dropped 6 bases and J dropped 6 bases, with 8 bases sitting between them. The CDR3 has 12 amino acids. This chain's CDR3 is CASRWLAGELFF. The DNA of the CDR3 is TGTGCCAGCAGGTGGCTGGCCGGGGAGCTGTTTTTT.

The J gene is TRBJ2-5, the V gene TRBV7-6, with 7 bases fitting TRBD2. Germline trimming cut 3 bases from V and 1 base from J; bases unmatched to any gene: 8. The germline CDR1 and CDR2 sequences are SGHVS and FNYEAQ. The CDR3 has 16 residues. DNA for the CDR3: TGTGCCAGCAGCTTCCTCCGGGGGGAGGCCCAAGAGACCCAGTACTTC. As protein: CASSFLRGEAQETQYF.

This clone was observed a single time. This rearrangement joins TRBV23-1 to TRBJ1-5; 8 bases are shared with TRBD1. TRBV23-1 is given ORF status, its function remaining uncertain. This CDR3 is 22 amino acids long. Germline trimming cut 1 base from V and 2 bases from J; bases unmatched to any gene: 22. CDR3 in DNA: TGCGCCAGCAGTCAATGGGGGGCTATAGGACAGGGTAGAAGGGGCCGCAATCAGCCCCAGCATTTT. This codes for CASSQWGAIGQGRRGRNQPQHF.

The chain joins TRBV5-1 to TRBJ2-2, with a weak D call TRBD1 (5 bases). The V gene's germline CDR1 is SGHRS and CDR2 YFSETQ. The CDR3 is made up of 17 amino acids. V gave up 2 bases and J gave up 7 bases, with 21 bases separating them. The CDR3 bases are TGCGCCAGCAGCTTCGGCAGGGTTAATTCAATGGTCGGGGAGCTGTTTTTT. Protein product: CASSFGRVNSMVGELFF.

The chain carries TRBV29-1 and TRBJ2-5; 9 bases are shared with TRBD1. The junction had 6 bases not matched to a gene; V was cut back by 2 bases and J by 5 bases. This CDR3 has 14 amino acids. The germline gives CDR1 SQVTM, CDR2 ANQGSEA. DNA of the CDR3: TGCAGCGTTGAAACAGGGGGCGGCGGGGAGACCCAGTACTTC. It encodes CSVETGGGGETQYF.

The genes are TRBV10-3 and TRBJ2-2; TRBD1 aligns across 10 bases. The V segment lost 8 bases and the J segment 4 bases; nucleotides outside the gene matches: 4. CDR3 length equals 14 residues. Germline CDR1 ENHRY, CDR2 SYGVKD. CDR3 nucleotide sequence: TGTGCCATCGCAGACAGGGGGCGCACCGGGGAGCTGTTTTTT. Protein product: CAIADRGRTGELFF.

The rearrangement links TRBV27 to TRBJ1-5; no definite D call. Germline values: CDR1 MNHEY, CDR2 SMNVEV (reference sequence). Trimming left V 5 bases short and J 1 base short, with 9 bases between. The CDR3 length is 14 residues. The CDR3 here is CASSRLGSNQPQHF. In DNA form, the CDR3 reads TGTGCCAGCAGTCGTCTGGGGAGCAATCAGCCCCAGCATTTT.

The chain employs TRBV20-1 and TRBJ1-4; TRBD1 might be the D (5 bases). There are 16 residues in the CDR3. Trimming cost V 3 bases and J 1 base, with 15 bases left between them. CDR1 and CDR2 (germline): DFQATT, SNEGSKA (reference sequence). As DNA, the CDR3 is TGCAGTGCTAGTTCAAATTCAGGGAAAACTAATGAAAAACTGTTTTTT. It specifies CSASSNSGKTNEKLFF.

Comments on this clone: Because the CDR3's place on the DNA is in doubt, the DNA is left out and the CDR3 is given as listed by TCRdb. This chain links TRBV28 with TRBJ2-7; the D call in the table, TRBD1, was not verified against the DNA. The CDR3 contains 15 residues when both ends are counted. The V gene's germline CDR1 is MDHEN and CDR2 SYDVKM. The CDR3 sequence: CASSSSTGYSYEQYF.

The J gene is TRBJ1-5, the V gene TRBV7-9; the D gene is possibly TRBD1 (5 bases). The V gene's germline CDR1 is SEHNR and CDR2 FQNEAQ (reference sequence). V dropped 1 base and J dropped 6 bases, with 10 bases sitting between them. The length of the CDR3 is 14 residues. For the CDR3, the DNA is TGTGCCAGCAGCTTAGGGGGGAACACTCAGCCCCAGCATTTT. Translating it yields CASSLGGNTQPQHF.

The chain recombines TRBV24-1 with TRBJ2-1, with 10 bases matching TRBD1. Germline V gene sequence: CDR1 KGHDR, CDR2 SFDVKD. With V trimmed by 3 bases and J by 1 base, 5 bases remained unmatched. The CDR3 covers 17 residues. CDR3 residues: CATSDRTGGASYNEQFF. CDR3 nucleotides: TGTGCCACCAGTGATCGGACAGGGGGAGCATCCTACAATGAGCAGTTCTTC.

The chain recombines TRBV19 with TRBJ2-1, with TRBD2 as a possible D gene (5 bases). V was trimmed by 5 bases and J by 9 bases, leaving 14 bases between them. Germline assignment: CDR1 LNHDA and CDR2 SQIVND (reference sequence). The CDR3 spans 13 residues. The CDR3 bases are TGTGCCAGTAGTGGCGGGTATGGTAGTGAGCAGTTCTTC. It yields the protein CASSGGYGSEQFF.

V and J are TRBV14 and TRBJ1-1; TRBD1 might be the D (6 bases). The V end lost 1 base, the J end lost 7 bases, and 16 bases lay between the germline ends. CDR1 and CDR2 from the germline V gene are SGHDN and FVKESK. CDR3 size: 15 residues. The CDR3 loop is CASSQVGAGPDEAFF. The CDR3 region has the DNA TGTGCCAGCAGCCAAGTGGGGGCAGGCCCTGATGAAGCTTTCTTT. Full variable domain (outside the CDR3, taken from reference TRBV14 and TRBJ1-1): EAGVTQFPSHSVIEKGQTVTLRCDPISGHDNLYWYRRVMGKEIKFLLHFVKESKQDESGMPNNRFLAERTGGTYSTLKVQPAELEDSGVYFCASSQVGAGPDEAFFGQGTRLTVV.

CDR3 loop: CASSVRYNEQFF. The CDR3 DNA is TGTGCCAGCAGTGTTCGCTACAATGAGCAGTTCTTC. The genes are TRBV28 and TRBJ2-1; D gene uncertain. Trimming left V 5 bases short and J 3 bases short, with 5 bases between. Germline V lookup: CDR1 MDHEN, CDR2 SYDVKM. The CDR3 is made up of 12 amino acids.

The chain recombines TRBV15 with TRBJ2-3; tentatively, D is TRBD1 or TRBD2 (5 bases each). CDR1 and CDR2 from the germline V gene are LNHNV and YYDKDF (reference sequence). V was cut by 4 bases and J by 2 bases, with 10 bases left in between. CDR3 size: 14 residues. The CDR3 spells CATSIGTFTDTQYF. The CDR3 DNA reads TGTGCCACCAGCATCGGGACGTTCACAGATACGCAGTATTTT.

This chain links TRBV27 with TRBJ2-3, with a possible D match to TRBD2 (7 bases). The CDR3 length is 15 residues. The germline V gene encodes CDR1 MNHEY and CDR2 SMNVEV (reference sequence). Trimming pared 0 bases from V and 6 bases from J, leaving 13 bases between. CDR3: CASSLSGGAGDTQYF. The CDR3 coding sequence is TGTGCCAGCAGTTTATCGGGGGGGGCGGGGGATACGCAGTATTTT.